The clone carrying this TCR beta chain was found a few times. As yet, its antigen is unknown. The use of a sample-barcoded 5' primer and a J-beta primer mix characterized a second PCR of 7 to 11 cycles. In TCRdb, the 5' RACE reads were re-called with MiXCR into one record per CDR3 protein. The sample contains approximately 810,000 distinct CDR3 sequences, 35% to 40% of which appear only once. This record comes from a study of blood T cells in healthy people across ages. Study-wide results and limits: It was the long-lived donors that had more naive CD4+ cells and higher diversity than aged donors. Conclusively comparing naive with antigen-experienced cells was impossible with unsorted PBMCs.

V was cut by 3 bases and J by 9 bases, with 12 bases left in between. Germline loops: CDR1 DFQATT, CDR2 SNEGSKA (reference sequence). The CDR3 has 12 residues. The sequenced sample was blood. The chain joins TRBV20-1 to TRBJ1-5; D is unresolved. This TCR was sampled from a man aged 18 to 29 in good health. DNA of the CDR3: TGCAGTGCTAGTGAGGGAATGGGGCCCCAGCATTTT. It codes for CSASEGMGPQHF.